This T cell receptor beta chain was recorded in a study of OX40 agonist ivuxolimab in advanced cancers. Turning to the overall study: The costimulatory receptor OX40 (CD134) was targeted by ivuxolimab, a fully human IgG2 agonistic monoclonal antibody. Partial responses occurred in three dose-escalation patients: two with cutaneous melanoma and one with hepatocellular carcinoma. Patients were allowed to have had prior anti-PD-1, anti-PD-L1 or anti-CTLA-4 therapy, and 40% of the dose-escalation patients had been treated with checkpoint inhibitors. Intravenous ivuxolimab was administered to patients every 2 weeks at six dose levels: 0.01, 0.1, 0.3, 1.5, 3 and 10 mg/kg. The paper describes the monotherapy dose-escalation part (N ≈ 49 patients) of the phase I trial of ivuxolimab. In the dose-escalation cohort, 70% to 85% of patients were male, and the mean age was approximately 60 years, with a range of about 20 to 79. The purpose of peripheral TCRbeta sequencing was to test whether ivuxolimab changed TCR sequence diversity and led to clonal T-cell expansion. Among the approximately 54 dose-escalation patients, 19 had hepatocellular carcinoma, about 15 melanoma, 9 renal cell carcinoma and 9 head and neck cancer. Results and caveats for the whole study, not just this receptor: Antigen specificity was not determined for the clonally expanded peripheral T cells. In partial responders in the 0.1-3.0 mg/kg groups, normalized peripheral clonal expansion was found to be among the lowest, especially among CD8+ T cells. Low levels of normalized T-cell clonal expansion were also seen in some nonresponding patients. After ivuxolimab, more expanded clones were found on average in CD8+ T cells than in CD4+ T cells. Clonal expansion of both CD4+ and CD8+ blood T cells was observed from baseline to week 6 at doses 0.1 to 3.0 mg/kg.

The trial excluded patients who had a history of autoimmune disease or were on systemic immunosuppression. In every dose cohort, peripheral blood was drawn for TCR sequencing at baseline, cycle 4 day 1, and cycle 7 day 1. Samples came from an open-label, multicenter, first-in-human phase I dose-escalation trial of ivuxolimab. Adults with locally advanced or metastatic melanoma, renal cell carcinoma, hepatocellular carcinoma or head and neck squamous cell carcinoma were enrolled in the trial. Before TCR sequencing, CD4+ T cells and CD8+ T cells were sorted from peripheral blood as separate populations. A remark on this clone: Which antigen it targets is not known. One base away there is no much larger clone; base qualities are not given.

Genomic DNA was isolated from the sorted cells so that the TCRbeta CDR3 region could be sequenced. The immunoSEQ Assay was used to sequence the TCRbeta CDR3 regions. TCRdb obtained this table from immuneACCESS and retained in-frame rearrangements with V and J assigned. These tables miss some clones; where compared with another copy, unresolved V genes account for less than half of the shortfall, and the remainder is unexplained. The sample table records 55,000 to 75,000 clones; around 80% of these occur just once. The ten largest account for around 1% of the sample. The CDR3 sequence holds 13 residues, the cysteine and phenylalanine included. The DNA shown is the 39-base CDR3, in frame from base 1. The V end gives up 1 base and the J end 8 bases, leaving 6 bases in the junction not matched to a gene. Per the germline V gene, SQVTM is the CDR1 and ANQGSEA is the CDR2.

The sequence joins TRBV29-1 to TRBJ1-2, with 8 bases in between that match TRBD1. This receptor was obtained from an adult with an advanced solid tumor such as melanoma, head and neck, liver or kidney cancer. Sequences were derived from CD4+ or CD8+ T cells sorted from blood, sampled in a trial of the OX40 agonist ivuxolimab. The CDR3 has the sequence CSVEVETGEGYTF. The DNA sequence is given as TGCAGCGTTGAAGTTGAGACAGGGGAAGGCTACACCTTC.